Below are 21 T cell receptor beta chains sequenced from a single sample in a study of blood T cell repertoires in COVID-19 (dated by TCRdb to about 2020). Library creation used the immunoSEQ multiplex PCR assay. TCRdb provides this immuneACCESS table in a form limited to in-frame rearrangements. Some clones are lacking; in checked studies, under half of them reflect an unresolved V gene, and why the rest are absent is not known. For this sample there are about 250,000 clones; 83% appear just once. The ten largest make up 5.7% of the sample. Sequencing was done on a sample of peripheral blood. These receptors all come from a man of 80 years or more with acute or convalescent COVID-19.

The CDR3 DNA is TGTGCCAGCAGTCCGCGGGGCGGTCTTAAATACAATGAGCAGTTCTTC. Translated: CASSPRGGLKYNEQFF. The chain uses TRBV28 and TRBJ2-1; D might be TRBD2 (6 bases). The CDR3 is 16 amino acids. V lost 5 bases and J 4 bases, leaving 18 bases between the germline ends. Germline-derived CDR1 and CDR2 are MDHEN and SYDVKM. Full variable domain (rest looked up from reference TRBV28 and TRBJ2-1): DVKVTQSSRYLVKRTGEKVFLECVQDMDHENMFWYRQDPGLGLRLIYFSYDVKMKEKGDIPEGYSVSREKKERFSLILESASTNQTSMYLCASSPRGGLKYNEQFFGPGTRLTVL.

The J gene is TRBJ2-3, the V gene TRBV10-2; 11 bases line up with TRBD1. Trimming cost V 7 bases and J 0 bases; bases outside gene matches: 9. Germline assignment: CDR1 WSHSY and CDR2 SAAADI. The CDR3 sequence is 17 residues long. The CDR3 region is CASNVGTGGSSTDTQYF. In nucleotides, the CDR3 is TGCGCCAGCAACGTGGGGACAGGGGGTTCTAGCACAGATACGCAGTATTTT.

The chain employs TRBV2 and TRBJ2-7, with 10 bases matching TRBD1. V was pared by 2 bases and J by 1 base, with 8 bases of the junction left unmatched. The CDR3 contains 17 residues. Germline V CDR1 and CDR2: SNHLY, FYNNEI. In DNA, the CDR3 is TGTGCCAGCAGTGAACGACAGGGGGCGTATTATTCCTACGAGCAGTACTTC. Amino acids: CASSERQGAYYSYEQYF. Filled out from reference TRBV2 and TRBJ2-7, the complete variable domain reads EPEVTQTPSHQVTQMGQEVILRCVPISNHLYFYWYRQILGQKVEFLVSFYNNEISEKSEIFDDQFSVERPDGSNFTLKIRSTKLEDSAMYFCASSERQGAYYSYEQYFGPGTRLTVT.

The V gene is TRBV5-1, the J gene TRBJ2-1; 13 positions agree with TRBD2. V shed 0 bases, J shed 4 bases, and the junction held 7 bases outside the gene matches. Germline CDR1 is SGHRS and CDR2 is YFSETQ. This CDR3 is built from 18 residues. The CDR3 sequence is CASSLGGLAGTAYNEQFF. The DNA of the CDR3 is TGCGCCAGCAGCTTGGGGGGACTAGCGGGGACCGCGTACAATGAGCAGTTCTTC.

The chain couples TRBV20-1 to TRBJ2-1; TRBD2 matches 9 bases. The V gene's germline CDR1 is DFQATT and CDR2 SNEGSKA (reference sequence). The J segment lost 4 bases and the V segment lost 3 bases, leaving 10 bases of the junction unmatched. This CDR3 has 16 amino acids. As DNA, the CDR3 is TGCAGTGCTAGTTTTCGCGGGGGGGCCTTTTACAATGAGCAGTTCTTC. This codes for CSASFRGGAFYNEQFF.

The CDR3 DNA follows: TGCGCCAGCAGCCAAGATATTGGGACATCGAACACCGGGGAGCTGTTTTTT. It yields the protein CASSQDIGTSNTGELFF. The chain recombines TRBV4-1 with TRBJ2-2; D perhaps matches TRBD1 (6 bases). V was shortened by 0 bases and J by 0 bases, with 11 bases between the two germline ends. The CDR3 sequence is 17 residues long. CDR1 MGHRA and CDR2 YSYEKL come from the germline V gene.

The genes are TRBV3-1 (or the pseudogene TRBV3-2) and TRBJ2-3; 10 bases are shared with TRBD2. The length of the CDR3 is 16 residues. The junction had 5 bases not matched to a gene; V was cut back by 4 bases and J by 1 base. Germline-derived CDR1 and CDR2 are LGHDT and YNNKEL (reference sequence). CDR3 sequence (DNA): TGTGCCAGCAGCCGACGGACTAGCGGAGGCACAGATACGCAGTATTTT. Its translation: CASSRRTSGGTDTQYF.

The chain uses TRBV5-4 and TRBJ1-3; TRBD1 matches at 9 bases. The CDR3 loop spans 17 amino acids. V lost 3 bases to trimming and J lost 4 bases; unmatched junction nucleotides: 11. Germline-derived CDR1 and CDR2 are SGHNT and YYREEE (reference sequence). The CDR3 DNA follows: TGTGCCAGCAGCTATGGACAGGGGCCCCCTCAAGGAAACACCATATATTTT. This codes for CASSYGQGPPQGNTIYF.

This chain links TRBV7-8 with TRBJ2-2, with 8 bases aligning to TRBD1. Germline V gene data show CDR1 as SGHVS and CDR2 as FQNEAQ. This CDR3 has 16 residues. With 6 bases clipped from V and 2 bases from J, the junction kept 8 bases outside the gene matches. CDR3 coding DNA: TGTGCCAGCAGGGCCAGGGGGCGGATTAACACCGGGGAGCTGTTTTTT. Its translation: CASRARGRINTGELFF.

V gene TRBV3-1 (or the pseudogene TRBV3-2) combines with J gene TRBJ2-5, with 10 bases identical to TRBD2. Germline assignment: CDR1 LGHDT and CDR2 YNNKEL (reference sequence). This CDR3 has 16 amino acids. After removal of 2 bases from V and 5 bases from J, the junction contained 8 bases not matched to a gene. The CDR3 spells CASSQLLAGRGETQYF. The DNA of the CDR3 is TGTGCCAGCAGCCAACTACTAGCGGGAAGGGGGGAGACCCAGTACTTC.

The rearrangement links TRBV19 to TRBJ1-2, with D maybe TRBD1 (5 bases). The V gene's germline CDR1 is LNHDA and CDR2 SQIVND (reference sequence). The CDR3 sequence is 13 residues long. The ends were cut back, 8 bases at V and 2 bases at J, with 12 bases in the middle. The CDR3 DNA reads TGTGCCAGTCGAAACAGGAACAACTATGGCTACACCTTC. This gives the protein CASRNRNNYGYTF. The full variable domain, rest sourced from reference TRBV19 and TRBJ1-2, is DGGITQSPKYLFRKEGQNVTLSCEQNLNHDAMYWYRQDPGQGLRLIYYSQIVNDFQKGDIAEGYSVSREKKESFPLTVTSAQKNPTAFYLCASRNRNNYGYTFGSGTRLTVV.

The chain links TRBV2 to TRBJ2-1; maybe TRBD2 (5 bases). Germline lookup yields CDR1 SNHLY and CDR2 FYNNEI. V was cut by 2 bases and J by 9 bases, with 14 bases left in between. There are 14 residues in the CDR3. CDR3 sequence reads: CASSETPPGVEQFF. CDR3 coding DNA: TGTGCCAGCAGTGAAACCCCCCCCGGGGTTGAGCAGTTCTTC.

This clone showed up just once. The V gene is TRBV19, the J gene TRBJ2-5; maybe TRBD2 (6 bases). V shed 4 bases and J shed 5 bases, with 17 bases lying between them. Germline V lookup: CDR1 LNHDA, CDR2 SQIVND (reference sequence). The CDR3 spans 15 residues. The CDR3 region is CASSSSGGGRETQYF. DNA for the CDR3: TGTGCCAGTAGTAGTAGTGGGGGAGGTCGGGAGACCCAGTACTTC.

The chain is built from TRBV7-2 and TRBJ2-3, with D possibly being TRBD1 (6 bases). The germline V gene has CDR1 SGHTA and CDR2 FQGNSA. The CDR3 loop spans 16 amino acids. Trimming shortened V by 3 bases and J by 6 bases, and 19 bases separated the two germline ends. For the CDR3, the DNA is TGTGCCAGCAGCTTCCCCGGGACCTCGAGGGGGGATACGCAGTATTTT. Protein product: CASSFPGTSRGDTQYF.

The chain combines TRBV12-5 with TRBJ2-1, with 7 bases fitting TRBD2. Per the germline V gene, CDR1 is LGHNT and CDR2 is FRNRAP. The CDR3 totals 13 residues. Germline trimming cut 5 bases from V and 4 bases from J; bases unmatched to any gene: 2. CDR3 DNA: TGTGCTAGTGGTCACGGGGGGTACAATGAGCAGTTCTTC. Translating gives CASGHGGYNEQFF.

This chain uses TRBV28 with TRBJ1-6; D is unresolved. The CDR3 is 12 amino acids. The V gene lost 6 bases and the J gene lost 7 bases, with 7 bases spanning the gap. Germline V gives CDR1 MDHEN, CDR2 SYDVKM. The CDR3 loop reads CASSPGNSPLHF. For the CDR3, the DNA is TGTGCCAGCAGCCCCGGGAATTCACCCCTCCACTTT.

The rearrangement links TRBV29-1 to TRBJ1-2; the D is unclear. V was pared by 3 bases and J by 4 bases, with 9 bases between. In germline, CDR1 is SQVTM, CDR2 ANQGSEA. This CDR3 region has 12 residues. CDR3 protein: CSVDSNLYGYTF. The CDR3 nucleotides read TGCAGCGTTGATAGCAATCTCTATGGCTACACCTTC.

The sample holds a few counts of this clone. V usage is TRBV5-1 and J usage is TRBJ2-3; D perhaps matches TRBD2 (6 bases). V lost 5 bases and J 2 bases, leaving 12 bases between the germline ends. Germline assignment: CDR1 SGHRS and CDR2 YFSETQ. This CDR3 is built from 14 residues. CDR3 nucleotides: TGCGCCAGCAGTCCGGGACTTGACACAGATACGCAGTATTTT. This encodes CASSPGLDTDTQYF.

The rearrangement links TRBV19 to TRBJ1-2, with TRBD1 matching 7 bases. The V and J ends lost 3 bases and 8 bases, in that order; junction bases with no gene match: 12. The CDR3 is 15 residues long. Germline V CDR1 and CDR2: LNHDA, SQIVND (reference sequence). The CDR3 region is CASSISGQETGGYTF. The CDR3 DNA is TGTGCCAGTAGTATTTCCGGACAGGAGACGGGCGGCTACACCTTC.

V is TRBV6-6 and J is TRBJ2-7; 11 bases map to TRBD2. Trimming cost V 8 bases and J 6 bases; bases outside gene matches: 9. The CDR3 spans 14 residues. CDR1 and CDR2 from the germline V gene are MNHNY and SVGAGI (reference sequence). The CDR3: CASRIAGGRGEQYF. In nucleotides, the CDR3 is TGTGCCAGCCGTATAGCGGGAGGGCGAGGCGAGCAGTACTTC.

About this clone itself: Distinct nucleotide sequences in the sample also encode this CDR3. V and J are TRBV29-1 and TRBJ1-3; the match to TRBD1 covers 9 bases. CDR1 and CDR2 from the germline V gene are SQVTM and ANQGSEA. With 4 bases clipped from V and 2 bases from J, the junction kept 0 bases outside the gene matches. CDR3 size: 13 residues. The chain's CDR3 is CSVGQGAGNTIYF. CDR3 nucleotides: TGCAGCGTTGGACAGGGGGCTGGAAACACCATATATTTT.